Each of the 26 T cell receptor beta chains below was sequenced from the same sample in a study of cytomegalovirus exposure and HLA in healthy donors. PCR was performed using 60 Vbeta and 13 Jbeta primers. Repertoires were generated with immunoSEQ multiplex PCR, while TCRdb's copy carries only in-frame clones and drops some. The sample holds approximately 100,000 clones; about 70% are singletons and the top ten take 10% to 15%. The sample taken for sequencing was PBMCs. Receptors originate from a woman aged 40 to 55 in good health and CMV-seropositive.

The V and J genes are TRBV11-2 and TRBJ2-2; 9 positions agree with TRBD1. This CDR3 is built from 16 residues. Germline V gene data show CDR1 as SGHAT and CDR2 as FQNNGV. The V gene end was trimmed by 5 bases and the J gene end by 2 bases; junction bases not matched to a gene: 6. The CDR3 region has the DNA TGTGCCAGCAGCCCACAGACAGGGGGAAACACCGGGGAGCTGTTTTTT. Translating gives CASSPQTGGNTGELFF.

The chain has TRBV9 and TRBJ1-1; 9 positions agree with TRBD1. V shed 0 bases and J 3 bases; nucleotides not matched to a gene: 0. Germline V CDR1 and CDR2: SGDLS, YYNGEE. CDR3 length equals 14 residues. The CDR3 DNA reads as TGTGCCAGCAGCGTAGGGACAGGGGACACTGAAGCTTTCTTT. Its translation: CASSVGTGDTEAFF. The complete variable domain, with remaining parts taken from reference TRBV9 and TRBJ1-1, reads DSGVTQTPKHLITATGQRVTLRCSPRSGDLSVYWYQQSLDQGLQFLIQYYNGEERAKGNILERFSAQQFPDLHSELNLSSLELGDSALYFCASSVGTGDTEAFFGQGTRLTVV.

This clone was found once. CDR3 in amino acids: CASSFGQENSPLHF. The CDR3 bases are TGTGCCAGCAGTTTTGGACAGGAGAATTCACCCCTCCACTTT. The gene calls are TRBV25-1 and TRBJ1-6; 7 bases agree with TRBD1. The V segment lost 5 bases and the J segment 7 bases; nucleotides outside the gene matches: 5. The CDR3 runs to 14 residues. Looked up from germline, CDR1 is MGHDK and CDR2 is SYGVNS. The variable domain in full, with the rest retrieved from reference TRBV25-1 and TRBJ1-6, is EADIYQTPRYLVIGTGKKITLECSQTMGHDKMYWYQQDPGMELHLIHYSYGVNSTEKGDLSSESTVSRIRTEHFPLTLESARPSHTSQYLCASSFGQENSPLHFGNGTRLTVT.

The CDR3 DNA sequence: TGCAGCGGGTCCGGGACAGCAAATGAAAAACTGTTTTTT. Amino acids: CSGSGTANEKLFF. V and J are TRBV29-1 and TRBJ1-4, with 7 bases identical to TRBD1. In germline, CDR1 is SQVTM, CDR2 ANQGSEA. CDR3 length equals 13 residues. V was clipped by 7 bases and J by 5 bases; unmatched bases: 7.

With respect to this clone: Additional DNA sequences in this sample encode the identical CDR3. V usage is TRBV5-1 and J usage is TRBJ2-5; tentatively, D is TRBD2 (5 bases). This CDR3 has 14 residues. The V and J ends lost 0 bases and 4 bases respectively, with 10 bases between them. CDR1 is SGHRS and CDR2 is YFSETQ in the germline V gene. The CDR3 reads CASSLGPGGETQYF. For the CDR3, the DNA is TGCGCCAGCAGCTTGGGCCCAGGAGGAGAGACCCAGTACTTC.

The chain couples TRBV5-1 to TRBJ1-3; D call uncertain. Germline CDR1 is SGHRS and CDR2 is YFSETQ. This CDR3 is 14 amino acids long. Trimming left V 4 bases short and J 0 bases short, with 8 bases between. Written as DNA, the CDR3 is TGCGCCAGCAGCCAAACGGGCTCTGGAAACACCATATATTTT. Protein sequence: CASSQTGSGNTIYF.

This clone showed up just a few times. The CDR3 DNA sequence: TGCGCCAGCAGCAATGTACAGGGGGGAGACGAGCAGTACTTC. Translating it yields CASSNVQGGDEQYF. The chain carries TRBV5-1 and TRBJ2-7; 8 bases align to TRBD1. The CDR3 has 14 residues. Germline V CDR1 and CDR2: SGHRS, YFSETQ. Losses at the gene ends were 4 bases for V and 5 bases for J; bases not matched to a gene: 8.

The J gene is TRBJ2-6, the V gene TRBV5-5; D is unresolved. The CDR3 is 15 residues long. With 2 bases removed from V and 0 bases from J, the gap between germline ends came to 6 bases. Looked up from germline, CDR1 is SGHKS and CDR2 is YYEKEE (reference sequence). CDR3 amino acids: CASSLGDSGANVLTF. DNA of the CDR3: TGTGCCAGCAGCTTAGGAGACTCTGGGGCCAACGTCCTGACTTTC.

This chain links TRBV6-6 with TRBJ1-2; 9 nucleotides match TRBD1. V dropped 1 base and J dropped 5; count of bases not matched to a gene: 2. Per the germline V gene, CDR1 is MNHNY and CDR2 is SVGAGI (reference sequence). The CDR3 consists of 14 residues. The CDR3 sequence: CASSYWTGEYGYTF. The CDR3 region has the DNA TGTGCCAGCAGTTACTGGACAGGGGAGTATGGCTACACCTTC.

In DNA form, the CDR3 reads TGTGCCAGCAGCCCTAGACGTAGCGGTTACGAGCAGTACTTC. It translates to CASSPRRSGYEQYF. The chain carries TRBV7-9 and TRBJ2-7; D might be TRBD2 (6 bases). CDR1 and CDR2 from the germline V gene are SEHNR and FQNEAQ (reference sequence). The CDR3 sequence is 14 residues long. The V and J ends lost 5 bases and 4 bases respectively, with 15 bases between them.

The chain combines TRBV11-1 with TRBJ2-7; the D gene is possibly TRBD1 (6 bases). Between the trimmed V and J ends, which lost 0 bases and 3 bases, there was a span of 9 bases. Germline V gene lookup returns CDR1 SGHAT and CDR2 FQDESV (reference sequence). This CDR3 has 14 residues. The DNA for the CDR3 is TGTGCCAGCAGCTTAGCAGCGACAGGCTACGAGCAGTACTTC. It specifies CASSLAATGYEQYF.

V gene TRBV27 combines with J gene TRBJ1-5, with a possible D match to TRBD1 (6 bases). Germline V gene lookup returns CDR1 MNHEY and CDR2 SMNVEV (reference sequence). The V and J ends lost 10 bases and 2 bases respectively, with 15 bases between them. The CDR3 runs 14 residues. Written as DNA, the CDR3 is TGTGCCACCCAAGGGGGGGGTGGCAATCAGCCCCAGCATTTT. As protein: CATQGGGGNQPQHF.

V and J are TRBV19 and TRBJ2-5; TRBD2 agrees at 7 bases. The CDR3 is 15 amino acids. Looked up from germline, CDR1 is LNHDA and CDR2 is SQIVND (reference sequence). V dropped 5 bases and J dropped 3; count of bases not matched to a gene: 9. As DNA, the CDR3 is TGTGCCAGTAGTGGGAGCGGGGCGAACGAAGAGACCCAGTACTTC. Its protein is CASSGSGANEETQYF.

The rearrangement uses TRBV20-1 and TRBJ1-3; D gene uncertain. Germline lookup yields CDR1 DFQATT and CDR2 SNEGSKA (reference sequence). The CDR3 has 11 amino acids. V dropped 6 bases and J dropped 8 bases, with 11 bases sitting between them. The CDR3 loop is CSAPWLDTIYF. The CDR3 DNA sequence: TGCAGTGCCCCTTGGCTTGACACCATATATTTT.

The J gene is TRBJ2-5, the V gene TRBV6-5; D possibly corresponds to TRBD2 (5 bases). From germline, CDR1 is MNHEY and CDR2 SVGAGI. This CDR3 region has 15 residues. V dropped 7 bases and J dropped 2 bases, with 17 bases sitting between them. CDR3: CASTSGRRGQETQYF. The CDR3 DNA reads TGTGCCAGCACCAGCGGCAGAAGAGGGCAAGAGACCCAGTACTTC.

This clone was picked up one time. The chain couples TRBV6-1 to TRBJ1-4; TRBD1 agrees at 9 bases. Trimming at V came to 8 bases and at J to 4 bases, leaving 2 bases not matched to a gene. The germline CDR1 and CDR2 sequences are MNHNS and SASEGT. This CDR3 has 13 amino acids. CDR3: CASATGGNEKLFF. In DNA form, the CDR3 reads TGTGCCAGCGCGACAGGGGGTAATGAAAAACTGTTTTTT.

The chain links TRBV27 to TRBJ1-4, with D possibly being TRBD1 (6 bases). Germline V CDR1 and CDR2: MNHEY, SMNVEV (reference sequence). Trimming removed 8 bases from V and 10 bases from J, with 23 bases in between. CDR3 length: 15 amino acids. The CDR3 coding sequence is TGTGCCAGCGGCCCTTATACACAGGGTACCGGAAAACTGTTTTTT. It is translated as CASGPYTQGTGKLFF.

This clone has just one count. The chain recombines TRBV5-5 with TRBJ2-2; no clear D. In germline, CDR1 is SGHKS, CDR2 YYEKEE (reference sequence). The V end lost 5 bases, the J end lost 8 bases, and 10 bases lay between the germline ends. The CDR3 totals 12 residues. Here the CDR3 reads CASRAPRGELFF. The CDR3 nucleotides read TGTGCCAGCAGGGCCCCCCGTGGGGAGCTGTTTTTT.

The rearrangement uses TRBV6-6 and TRBJ1-1; D is possibly TRBD1 (6 bases). CDR1 and CDR2 (germline): MNHNY, SVGAGI (reference sequence). Trimming took off 6 bases at V and 1 base at J, with 9 bases between the two ends. This CDR3 has 13 amino acids. The CDR3 region is CASSGQTNTEAFF. Written as DNA, the CDR3 is TGTGCCAGCAGCGGACAGACGAACACTGAAGCTTTCTTT.

This sequence joins TRBV2 and TRBJ1-1, with D maybe TRBD1 (5 bases). CDR1 SNHLY and CDR2 FYNNEI come from the germline V gene. The CDR3 spans 14 residues. V shed 5 bases and J shed 4 bases, with 14 bases lying between them. As DNA, the CDR3 is TGTGCCAGCAGTACCCGGGGAGGGGTCACTGAAGCTTTCTTT. It codes for CASSTRGGVTEAFF. The whole variable domain, filled in from reference TRBV2 and TRBJ1-1, reads EPEVTQTPSHQVTQMGQEVILRCVPISNHLYFYWYRQILGQKVEFLVSFYNNEISEKSEIFDDQFSVERPDGSNFTLKIRSTKLEDSAMYFCASSTRGGVTEAFFGQGTRLTVV.

This rearrangement joins TRBV21-1 to TRBJ2-3; the listed D gene, TRBD2, was not tested against the DNA. TRBV21-1 corresponds to a pseudogene. CDR3 length: 14 residues. The CDR3 protein is CASARGGDRNTQYF. The CDR3 DNA sequence: TGTGCCAGCGCCCGGGGGGGGGATCGAAATACGCAGTATTTT.

V and J are TRBV10-2 and TRBJ1-5; a possible D gene is TRBD1 (5 bases). The CDR3 is made up of 13 amino acids. From germline, CDR1 is WSHSY and CDR2 SAAADI. V lost 5 bases to trimming and J lost 11 bases, with 16 bases between them. The CDR3: CASSTSGWGAQHF. The CDR3 nucleotides are TGCGCCAGCAGTACCTCGGGCTGGGGGGCCCAGCATTTT.

This clone was counted a few times. The rearrangement links TRBV12-5 to TRBJ1-2; D uncertain. Trimming stripped 5 bases from V and 3 bases from J, with 19 bases between. Germline V lookup: CDR1 LGHNT, CDR2 FRNRAP. The CDR3 is 16 residues long. The CDR3 DNA sequence: TGTGCTAGTGGTCCAACCCGCCCGAGTGGGCACTATGGCTACACCTTC. Translated: CASGPTRPSGHYGYTF.

This chain joins TRBV4-2 and TRBJ2-7, with 10 bases matching TRBD1. J gave up 9 bases and V 2 bases, and 10 bases lay outside the gene matches. Per germline, CDR1 LGHNA and CDR2 YNFKEQ. The CDR3 spans 15 residues. CDR3 protein: CASSQPGQGTLGQYF. The CDR3, as DNA: TGTGCCAGCAGCCAACCGGGACAGGGGACCCTCGGGCAGTACTTC.

The CDR3 nucleotides read TGTGCCAGCAGTTATACTCTCGAGGAGACCCAGTACTTC. It yields the protein CASSYTLEETQYF. The gene calls are TRBV2 and TRBJ2-5; D gene unclear. CDR1 and CDR2 (germline): SNHLY, FYNNEI. Trimming left V 5 bases short and J 5 bases short, with 12 bases between. This CDR3 is 13 amino acids long.

V is TRBV6-5 and J is TRBJ2-1, with 8 bases that match TRBD2. This CDR3 has 14 amino acids. Germline loops: CDR1 MNHEY, CDR2 SVGAGI. The ends lost 8 bases at V and 7 bases at J; junction bases unmatched: 10. The CDR3 DNA reads TGTGCCAGCGCCAGGTCGGGGGGGCCAAATGAGCAGTTCTTC. Protein product: CASARSGGPNEQFF.